This T cell receptor (beta chain) is from a study of cytomegalovirus exposure and HLA in healthy donors (dated by TCRdb to 2016 to 2017). Background on the whole study: An earlier analysis of under 600 of the donors reported approximately 290 Gb of sequence data and about 100 million unique TCR beta sequences from roughly 180 million T cells. Four to six DR-DQ haplotypes were handled as single units for association and clustering, since linkage in the cohort was strong. Donor age, sex, ethnicity and CMV serostatus were compiled alongside the repertoire data. A later analysis re-analyzed previously published TCR beta repertoires from several hundred donors and added high-resolution HLA genotyping to study TCR occurrence patterns. To decide whether each TCR beta V gene segment behaved as functional or pseudogenic, an earlier analysis of over 500 of the donors relied on high-throughput TCR beta sequencing. Typing coverage varied by locus: roughly 629-640 donors for A, B, C, DRB1 and DQB1; more than 500 for DQA1; some 610 for DPA1; under 490 for DPB1. Among the approximately 430 genotyped donors, around 81% belonged to the genetic ancestry cluster associated with self-reported Caucasian donors. A later genetic analysis took genome-wide SNP genotypes for about 65% of the 666 donors and used that subset as a discovery cohort. Rather than using new phenotypic data, the later analysis identified candidate immune exposures from TCR beta sequences and from how often those sequences occurred across donors. The study aimed to test whether cataloging public T cell receptors could reveal signatures of past pathogen exposure. A separate validation cohort of 100 to 150 different subjects was used in addition to the 666-subject first cohort. To predict cytomegalovirus infection status, the study brought together high-throughput TCR immunosequencing, statistical association of individual TCRs with disease status, and machine learning. Using immunosequencing, the study profiled T cell repertoires from fewer than 850 subjects and related those repertoires to cytomegalovirus serostatus. Approximately 310 gigabases of sequencing data and tens of millions of unique TCR sequences were included in an early release covering about 620 HLA-typed donors. Across approximately 400 genotyped donors of the cohort, an average of approximately 240,000 unique TCR beta nucleotide sequences per donor were sequenced, and approximately 19% of those sequences were non-productive. HLA typing covered class I and class II loci at four-digit resolution. All discovery cohort repertoires had been generated on a single sequencing platform. Points the paper makes about the study in general: Some IMGT-functional V segments, including TRBV6-2 and TRBV6-3, could not be distinguished by the 87-base-pair reads and were therefore excluded. Only TCR beta chains were sequenced in this cohort, and the absence of alpha or paired-chain data limited detectable features. A cluster of highly shared sequence variants was judged likely to represent a technical artifact of the sequencing pipeline. When HLA alleles, especially DR and DQ, strongly co-occurred, attributing TCR associations to individual alleles was difficult. A later analysis found that most CMV-associated TCR beta chains appeared HLA-restricted, with HLA associations seemingly driven largely by CMV exposure. For the cohort, immune exposure information was limited to CMV serostatus. The study listed 150 to 200 TCR beta chains as associated with cytomegalovirus. At a false discovery rate of 0.05, a later analysis linked 16,951 TCR beta sequences to specific HLA alleles. A later genetic analysis reported fewer N-insertions in productive TCRs among donors in an Asian-associated ancestry cluster than the roughly 700-donor mean. It was suggested by the authors that the approach could potentially be generalized to other disease states and immunological phenotypes. An association between a missense DCLRE1C variant and V-gene and J-gene trimming of TCR beta chains was found in a later genetic analysis and replicated in an independent cohort. HLA typing was unavailable for some donors at each locus, so association tests used only the typed subset. Roughly uniform sequencing depth across donors was assumed in presence/absence analyses, although this assumption may not hold. A further reported finding was that TCR beta sequences accurately predicted the HLA-A and HLA-B alleles for most subjects in the first cohort. An earlier analysis of approximately 570 of the donors showed that most TCR beta V segments appeared in productive rearrangements either about 87% or about 30% of the time, which broadly matched IMGT annotations. In vitro tests confirmed that a few of the cytomegalovirus-associated TCR beta chains recognize cytomegalovirus antigens. Compared with equally common non-associated chains, HLA-associated TCR beta chains in a later analysis were more clonally expanded and had lower generation probabilities. Linkage disequilibrium might explain the correlated functional status among segregating V segments, but an unknown experimental factor could not be ruled out. In both the original and validation cohorts, the classifier was reported to diagnose cytomegalovirus status with high specificity and sensitivity. In a later analysis, several top co-occurrence clusters were reported to appear linked to parvovirus B19, influenza, CMV and Epstein-Barr virus. Most TCR sequences were observed very rarely across donors, whereas some public TCRs were present in many individuals. In a later analysis, the rate of TCR association differed among HLA loci, with DRB1 alleles having the most associated TCRs and HLA-C alleles having the fewest. Because counts were too low, about 18 rarely observed V segments, including chromosome 9 orphons, were excluded from the earlier analysis of 587 of the donors.

As for this clone: This receptor's antigen is unknown. No base quality information exists; no much larger clone differs at one position.

The cohort comprised some 730 healthy bone marrow donors. Cohort members were all nominally healthy when sampled, although unrecorded immune exposures were likely present. The donor tested CMV seronegative, placing the donor among the 350 to 400 seronegative members of the cohort. A peripheral blood sample was collected from each donor, and TCR beta sequencing was performed on peripheral blood mononuclear cells. The Qiagen DNeasy Blood Extraction Kit was used to extract genomic DNA from the blood cell samples. Receptors were amplified or captured by the immunoSEQ multiplex PCR assay. The multiplex PCR relied on a mix of 60 forward primers for TCR Vbeta segments and 13 reverse primers for TCR Jbeta segments. A multiplex PCR assay on genomic DNA amplified the CDR3 region of rearranged TCR beta genes. On the Illumina HiSeq System, the amplified TCR beta libraries were sequenced as 87-base-pair reads. The source study handled its data this way. Across the 666 repertoires, a later analysis counted 80 million or so unique TCR beta chains, 9 million to 14 million of which were shared by at least two donors. Raw reads were error-corrected and collapsed into unique sequences by a nearest-neighbor algorithm in which closely related sequences were merged to remove PCR and sequencing errors. Alignment of CDR3 sequences to IMGT reference sequences was used to assign V, D and J gene segments. For a sequence to be retained, a match of at least six nucleotides to both a V gene segment and a J gene segment was required. Rearrangements were called productive when the CDR3 lacked stop codons and stayed in frame with V and J; all others were non-productive. CDR3 was defined by IMGT convention, running from the second conserved V-encoded cysteine to the conserved J-encoded phenylalanine. The earlier analysis of 550 to 650 of the donors excluded any sequence lacking an unambiguous match to a single V gene segment. In an earlier analysis of roughly 500 of the donors, V segments were called functional above 56.7% productive rearrangements and were called segregating when the between-donor standard deviation exceeded 5%. To diagnose cytomegalovirus status from the catalog of TCR beta chain sequences, a statistical classification framework was built. V and J gene assignment, in a later analysis, came from comparing TCR nucleotide sequences with IMGT/GENE-DB human TR gene sequences. Using the TCRdist pipeline, a later analysis assigned CDR3 sequences along with most-parsimonious VDJ recombination scenarios. In a later analysis, every TCR beta chain was defined by the combination of its CDR3 amino acid sequence and its V-gene family, and reads without a unique V-gene family were dropped. To address suspected cross-contamination and a sequencing artifact, a later analysis removed roughly 640 highly shared, low-generation-probability nucleotide sequences. In a later analysis, a clonal expansion index for each public chain was calculated from normalized within-repertoire ranks of inferred template counts. Generation probabilities in a later analysis came from a VDJ recombination model fitted to out-of-frame rearrangements, and those results were checked against IGoR. A later analysis scored TCR-TCR, TCR-HLA and TCR-CMV co-occurrence with hypergeometric tests, applying a repertoire-size bias correction to TCR pairs. False discovery rates were estimated in a later analysis by permuting HLA or CMV assignments 20 times. In a later analysis, co-occurring TCRs were grouped using DBSCAN, and TCRdist sequence similarity was added for clustering within HLA-allele-positive subsets. Co-occurrence clustering excluded repertoires with fewer than 30,000 or more than 120,000 public chains, plus five with anomalous nucleotide sharing. The immuneACCESS repertoire file appears here via TCRdb, limited to in-frame rearrangements. These files lack a portion of the clones; in checked studies, under half of the deficit traces to unresolved V genes, and the cause of the others is not known. From that table come the V and J calls and clone size; the DNA was used to work out D and trimming. Recorded for this sample are 160,000 or so clones; approximately 80% of them occurred a single time. 1.9% of the sample is taken by the ten largest.

Via the germline V gene, CDR1 is ENHRY and CDR2 SYGVKD. Counted from cysteine to phenylalanine, this CDR3 has 12 amino acids. CDR3 DNA only is kept here, 36 bases in frame from base 1. Clipping removes 11 bases from V and 4 bases from J, with 6 as the unmatched junction base count. The clonotype comes from a young man in good health and CMV-seronegative. The chain is made from TRBV10-3 and TRBJ2-5; a stretch of 8 junction bases matches TRBD1. The sample was PBMCs. The CDR3 in this case is CAGQGARETQYF. The DNA sequence follows: TGTGCCGGGCAGGGGGCGAGAGAGACCCAGTACTTC.